These 10 T cell receptor beta chains share one sample of origin, sequenced in a study of OX40 agonist ivuxolimab in advanced cancers. Data came from immunoSEQ multiplex PCR; TCRdb stores just in-frame clones and leaves some out. The sample consists of about 74,000 clones, approximately 88% of them appearing once. The source material was CD4+ or CD8+ T cells sorted from blood, sampled in a trial of the OX40 agonist ivuxolimab. The source is an adult with an advanced solid tumor such as melanoma, head and neck, liver or kidney cancer.

The rearrangement links TRBV11-2 to TRBJ1-1; D call uncertain. The germline V and J ends were trimmed by 9 bases and 0 bases, with 5 bases remaining between them. The length of the CDR3 is 11 residues. The V gene's germline CDR1 is SGHAT and CDR2 FQNNGV. The CDR3 protein is CASRMNTEAFF. As DNA, the CDR3 is TGTGCCAGTAGAATGAACACTGAAGCTTTCTTT.

This clone showed up just once. The genes are TRBV7-2 and TRBJ2-1; perhaps TRBD2 as D (6 bases). Germline V gene sequence: CDR1 SGHTA, CDR2 FQGNSA. The ends were cut back, 4 bases at V and 4 bases at J, with 11 bases in the middle. This CDR3 spans 14 amino acids. The CDR3 reads CASSSGTQYNEQFF. The CDR3, as DNA: TGTGCCAGCAGCTCCGGGACTCAGTACAATGAGCAGTTCTTC. The full variable domain, its missing parts supplied by reference TRBV7-2 and TRBJ2-1, is GAGVSQSPSNKVTEKGKDVELRCDPISGHTALYWYRQSLGQGLEFLIYFQGNSAPDKSGLPSDRFSAERTGGSVSTLTIQRTQQEDSAVYLCASSSGTQYNEQFFGPGTRLTVL.

V is TRBV27 and J is TRBJ2-7; D is possibly TRBD1 (6 bases). CDR3 length: 15 amino acids. The germline V gene encodes CDR1 MNHEY and CDR2 SMNVEV (reference sequence). Trimming pared 4 bases from V and 2 bases from J, leaving 15 bases between. The DNA of the CDR3 is TGTGCCAGCAGTTCTACGGCAGGGGCCACCTACGAGCAGTACTTC. It yields the protein CASSSTAGATYEQYF.

This chain uses TRBV7-9 with TRBJ1-5; TRBD1 agrees at 7 bases. The CDR3 is 15 amino acids. Germline-derived CDR1 and CDR2 are SEHNR and FQNEAQ (reference sequence). The J segment lost 6 bases and the V segment lost 1 base, leaving 6 bases of the junction unmatched. Here the CDR3 reads CASSLGDSTVQPQHF. CDR3 DNA sequence: TGTGCCAGCAGCTTAGGGGACAGCACTGTTCAGCCCCAGCATTTT. Looking up the rest from reference TRBV7-9 and TRBJ1-5 gives the full variable domain: DTGVSQNPRHKITKRGQNVTFRCDPISEHNRLYWYRQTLGQGPEFLTYFQNEAQLEKSRLLSDRFSAERPKGSFSTLEIQRTEQGDSAMYLCASSLGDSTVQPQHFGDGTRLSIL.

The J gene is TRBJ2-3, the V gene TRBV5-1, with 11 nucleotides matching TRBD2. The junction had 2 bases not matched to a gene; V was cut back by 1 base and J by 1 base. The CDR3 length is 16 residues. Germline assignment: CDR1 SGHRS and CDR2 YFSETQ. CDR3 nucleotide sequence: TGCGCCAGCAGCTTGACTAGCGGGAGCGGCACAGATACGCAGTATTTT. Translating it yields CASSLTSGSGTDTQYF.

The V and J genes are TRBV29-1 and TRBJ1-1, with 7 bases lining up with TRBD1. With 7 bases clipped from V and 1 base from J, the junction kept 9 bases outside the gene matches. Germline assignment: CDR1 SQVTM and CDR2 ANQGSEA. The CDR3 is 14 amino acids. Here the CDR3 reads CSATNRGANTEAFF. In nucleotides, the CDR3 is TGCAGCGCCACTAACAGGGGAGCGAACACTGAAGCTTTCTTT.

The chain couples TRBV7-2 to TRBJ1-2; 7 bases align to TRBD1. CDR3 length: 17 residues. Germline lookup yields CDR1 SGHTA and CDR2 FQGNSA. V dropped 6 bases and J dropped 3; count of bases not matched to a gene: 16. This chain's CDR3 is CASSFDPEEGAYYGYTF. The CDR3 region has the DNA TGTGCCAGCAGTTTTGACCCCGAGGAGGGGGCGTACTATGGCTACACCTTC.

The chain has TRBV10-3 and TRBJ1-5; 7 positions agree with TRBD1. The CDR3 contains 13 residues. Trimming at V came to 5 bases and at J to 5 bases, leaving 3 bases not matched to a gene. From germline, CDR1 is ENHRY and CDR2 SYGVKD. CDR3 nucleotides: TGTGCCATCAGTACAGGGGTCGATCAGCCCCAGCATTTT. Its translation is CAISTGVDQPQHF.

This rearrangement joins TRBV9 to TRBJ1-6; the D gene is possibly TRBD1 (6 bases). Germline V CDR1 and CDR2: SGDLS, YYNGEE. Between the trimmed V and J ends, which lost 3 bases and 13 bases, there was a span of 17 bases. The CDR3 extends over 14 amino acids. The CDR3 bases are TGTGCCAGCAGCGAAGCGGGGGGGGCGGGTCCCCTCCACTTT. Protein sequence: CASSEAGGAGPLHF.

The genes are TRBV4-2 and TRBJ1-4, with 11 bases matching TRBD1. CDR1 and CDR2 from the germline V gene are LGHNA and YNFKEQ. The V segment lost 1 base and the J segment 4 bases; nucleotides outside the gene matches: 8. This CDR3 is 18 amino acids long. CDR3 coding DNA: TGTGCCAGCAGCCAAGTCTATGGACAGGGGGCTTTTAATGAAAAACTGTTTTTT. It yields the protein CASSQVYGQGAFNEKLFF.